The 30 T cell receptor beta chains below were found in one sample sequenced in a study of blood T cell repertoires in COVID-19. Profiled with immunoSEQ multiplex PCR; TCRdb holds only in-frame clones, not every one. The data contain under 350,000 clones, around 90% of them seen just once; the ten biggest clones take up under 2.5%. Sequencing was carried out using peripheral blood. Receptors were obtained from a man aged 45 to 65 with acute or convalescent COVID-19.

The V call is TRBV24-1, the J call TRBJ1-5; no clear D. V shed 0 bases and J shed 3 bases, with 14 bases lying between them. Germline V gene data show CDR1 as KGHDR and CDR2 as SFDVKD. The CDR3 is 17 residues long. This CDR3 is CATSDLNDPGVNQPQHF. In DNA form, the CDR3 reads TGTGCCACCAGTGATTTGAATGACCCGGGTGTCAATCAGCCCCAGCATTTT.

This clone was seen a handful of times. The chain combines TRBV2 with TRBJ1-2, with D maybe TRBD1 (5 bases). This CDR3 comprises 14 residues. Germline CDR1 reads SNHLY; CDR2 reads FYNNEI. Trimming took 7 bases from V and 1 from J, leaving 13 bases between them. Written as DNA, the CDR3 is TGTGCCAGCAAGGGAACAGGCTTTAACTATGGCTACACCTTC. Amino acids: CASKGTGFNYGYTF.

This rearrangement joins TRBV24-1 to TRBJ1-1; no definite D call. The length of the CDR3 is 14 residues. The germline V and J ends were trimmed by 3 bases and 1 base, with 8 bases remaining between them. Per germline, CDR1 KGHDR and CDR2 SFDVKD. The DNA of the CDR3 is TGTGCCACCAGTGATCCCCGGGGGAACACTGAAGCTTTCTTT. It specifies CATSDPRGNTEAFF.

The V and J genes are TRBV5-1 and TRBJ2-1; D is perhaps TRBD1 (5 bases). Germline loops: CDR1 SGHRS, CDR2 YFSETQ. V was shortened by 3 bases and J by 3 bases, with 10 bases between the two germline ends. The CDR3 loop spans 14 amino acids. The CDR3 DNA sequence: TGCGCCAGCAGCTCTGACAGTATCTACAATGAGCAGTTCTTC. Translating gives CASSSDSIYNEQFF.

There are a few counts of this clone. This rearrangement joins TRBV4-1 to TRBJ1-2; TRBD1 matches at 7 bases. V lost 2 bases, J lost 4 bases, and 1 base stayed unmatched. The germline V gene has CDR1 MGHRA and CDR2 YSYEKL. The CDR3 length is 13 residues. CDR3 coding DNA: TGCGCCAGCAGCCAAAGGGACAGCTATGGCTACACCTTC. Encoded protein: CASSQRDSYGYTF.

CDR3 in amino acids: CASNPETGVTEAFF. CDR3 in DNA: TGTGCCAGCAACCCCGAGACAGGGGTCACTGAAGCTTTCTTT. The rearrangement joins TRBV9 to TRBJ1-1, with TRBD1 matching 8 bases. Per the germline V gene, CDR1 is SGDLS and CDR2 is YYNGEE. V lost 6 bases and J lost 4; bases outside the gene matches: 8. CDR3 size: 14 residues.

The CDR3 reads CASRRDRATEAFF. CDR3 sequence (DNA): TGTGCCAGCAGACGAGACAGGGCGACTGAAGCTTTCTTT. The chain recombines TRBV12-3 or TRBV12-4 with TRBJ1-1, with TRBD1 identical over 7 bases. V gave up 6 bases and J gave up 5 bases; unmatched junction bases: 6. This CDR3 has 13 amino acids.

The rearrangement joins TRBV3-1 (or the pseudogene TRBV3-2) to TRBJ2-5, with 8 bases that match TRBD2. This CDR3 is built from 18 residues. The ends lost 0 bases at V and 0 bases at J; junction bases unmatched: 9. The germline V gene has CDR1 LGHDT and CDR2 YNNKEL (reference sequence). This CDR3 reads CASSQDRGGPRYQETQYF. The CDR3 DNA follows: TGTGCCAGCAGCCAAGATCGGGGGGGGCCTCGATACCAAGAGACCCAGTACTTC.

V and J are TRBV3-1 (or the pseudogene TRBV3-2) and TRBJ2-7; 11 bases line up with TRBD1. V lost 2 bases and J lost 7; bases outside the gene matches: 4. CDR1 is LGHDT, CDR2 YNNKEL, per germline (reference sequence). The CDR3 is made up of 14 amino acids. CDR3 sequence: CASSQWDRGGEQYF. DNA of the CDR3: TGTGCCAGCAGCCAATGGGACAGGGGGGGTGAGCAGTACTTC.

J is TRBJ2-3 and V is TRBV5-1; TRBD1 aligns across 8 bases. This CDR3 contains 19 residues. Germline CDR1 and CDR2: SGHRS and YFSETQ. V was clipped by 4 bases and J by 3 bases; unmatched bases: 19. As DNA, the CDR3 is TGCGCCAGCAGCGGGGGGAGAAGGTCGGGGACAGGCGGGACAGATACGCAGTATTTT. Amino acids: CASSGGRRSGTGGTDTQYF.

The V and J genes are TRBV7-3 and TRBJ2-1; the D gene is possibly TRBD2 (5 bases). Germline lookup yields CDR1 SGHTA and CDR2 FQGTGA. V was trimmed by 3 bases and J by 6 bases, leaving 15 bases between them. The CDR3 runs 15 residues. The CDR3 DNA reads TGTGCCAGCAGCTTCGCTGCGGGTTCTGTCAATGAGCAGTTCTTC. Translation gives CASSFAAGSVNEQFF.

The rearrangement joins TRBV3-1 (or the pseudogene TRBV3-2) to TRBJ1-3; 8 bases fit TRBD1. The junction had 17 bases not matched to a gene; V was cut back by 4 bases and J by 0 bases. Germline V lookup: CDR1 LGHDT, CDR2 YNNKEL (reference sequence). CDR3 length: 20 residues. This CDR3 reads CASSLRTGTGASSSGNTIYF. In DNA form, the CDR3 reads TGTGCCAGCAGCCTTAGAACCGGGACAGGAGCTTCAAGCTCTGGAAACACCATATATTTT.

The rearrangement joins TRBV10-1 to TRBJ2-5, with D tentatively TRBD1 (6 bases). Per the germline V gene, CDR1 is WNHNN and CDR2 is SYGVQD (reference sequence). CDR3 length: 13 amino acids. V was pared by 5 bases and J by 1 base, with 8 bases between. The DNA for the CDR3 is TGCGCCAGCAGTAAGGGGGTCCAAGAGACCCAGTACTTC. This codes for CASSKGVQETQYF.

The J gene is TRBJ2-5, the V gene TRBV4-1; TRBD2 matches at 7 bases. The CDR3 is made up of 12 amino acids. The V segment lost 8 bases and the J segment 4 bases; nucleotides outside the gene matches: 4. Germline CDR1 reads MGHRA; CDR2 reads YSYEKL. CDR3 nucleotides: TGCGCCAGCGGTTCTAGCGGAGAGACCCAGTACTTC. Amino acid sequence: CASGSSGETQYF.

This chain links TRBV29-1 with TRBJ1-2; the D is unclear. This CDR3 is 11 amino acids long. In germline, CDR1 is SQVTM, CDR2 ANQGSEA. The V gene lost 4 bases and the J gene lost 2 bases, with 5 bases spanning the gap. CDR3 in DNA: TGCAGCGTTGCGTCCAACTATGGCTACACCTTC. Protein: CSVASNYGYTF.

The V and J genes are TRBV11-3 and TRBJ1-1; the match to TRBD1 covers 9 bases. The V gene's germline CDR1 is SGHNT and CDR2 YENEEA. V lost 6 bases, J lost 3 bases, and 2 bases stayed unmatched. The CDR3 is made up of 13 amino acids. The CDR3 region is CASSWTGDTEAFF. The CDR3 nucleotides are TGTGCCAGCAGTTGGACAGGGGACACTGAAGCTTTCTTT.

The chain couples TRBV27 to TRBJ2-2; possible D gene TRBD1, 5 bases. This CDR3 contains 14 residues. V was cut by 5 bases and J by 5 bases, with 12 bases left in between. Germline loops: CDR1 MNHEY, CDR2 SMNVEV (reference sequence). CDR3 coding DNA: TGTGCCAGCAGTCTGGAAGGGGTGACCGGGGAGCTGTTTTTT. It yields the protein CASSLEGVTGELFF.

This chain joins TRBV5-4 and TRBJ2-1, with D perhaps matching TRBD1 (6 bases). The germline V gene encodes CDR1 SGHNT and CDR2 YYREEE (reference sequence). Trimming shortened V by 0 bases and J by 3 bases, and 10 bases separated the two germline ends. The CDR3 runs to 15 residues. The CDR3 spells CASSLDRAHYNEQFF. CDR3 sequence (DNA): TGTGCCAGCAGCTTGGACAGGGCGCACTACAATGAGCAGTTCTTC. The full variable domain, in which reference TRBV5-4 and TRBJ2-1 provide the parts outside the CDR3, is ETGVTQSPTHLIKTRGQQVTLRCSSQSGHNTVSWYQQALGQGPQFIFQYYREEENGRGNFPPRFSGLQFPNYSSELNVNALELDDSALYLCASSLDRAHYNEQFFGPGTRLTVL.

The V call is TRBV6-5, the J call TRBJ1-2, with D hard to call. The CDR3 extends over 16 amino acids. Germline V gives CDR1 MNHEY, CDR2 SVGAGI. Between the trimmed V and J ends, which lost 0 bases and 6 bases, there was a span of 17 bases. The CDR3 DNA reads as TGTGCCAGCAGTTACTCGAGGAGGACCGCTTTGAATGGCTACACCTTC. It specifies CASSYSRRTALNGYTF.

The V call is TRBV6-2 or TRBV6-3, the J call TRBJ1-4; 7 bases fit TRBD1. CDR3 size: 15 residues. J lost 3 bases, V lost 4 bases, and 5 bases had no gene match. Germline CDR1 is MNHEY and CDR2 is SVGEGT. CDR3 sequence reads: CASSSQGSANEKLFF. In DNA, the CDR3 is TGTGCCAGCAGTTCACAGGGGAGCGCTAATGAAAAACTGTTTTTT.

This chain uses TRBV5-1 with TRBJ2-1; 9 bases are shared with TRBD2. The ends lost 9 bases at V and 8 bases at J; junction bases unmatched: 12. The CDR3 sequence is 14 residues long. Per the germline V gene, CDR1 is SGHRS and CDR2 is YFSETQ. CDR3 DNA sequence: TGCGCCACCCGACCAGGGACTAGCTTACATGAGCAGTTCTTC. It codes for CATRPGTSLHEQFF.

The chain has TRBV6-5 and TRBJ1-3; 7 bases fit TRBD1. The CDR3 length is 15 residues. Germline CDR1 MNHEY, CDR2 SVGAGI. J was trimmed by 4 bases and V by 6 bases; bases with no gene match: 9. CDR3 nucleotides: TGTGCCAGCAGACTCCTCGACAGGGACGGAAACACCATATATTTT. Translation: CASRLLDRDGNTIYF.

A single count supports this clone. The chain uses TRBV3-1 (or the pseudogene TRBV3-2) and TRBJ2-5; 9 nucleotides match TRBD2. V was pared by 6 bases and J by 1 base, with 6 bases of the junction left unmatched. The CDR3 length is 15 residues. CDR1 LGHDT and CDR2 YNNKEL come from the germline V gene (reference sequence). Here the CDR3 reads CASSVAGAPQETQYF. The CDR3 bases are TGTGCCAGCAGTGTAGCGGGGGCGCCCCAAGAGACCCAGTACTTC.

The chain couples TRBV7-9 to TRBJ2-1; no clear D. In germline, CDR1 is SEHNR, CDR2 FQNEAQ (reference sequence). V dropped 5 bases and J dropped 8 bases, with 10 bases sitting between them. This CDR3 has 12 residues. The CDR3 sequence is CASSDFVDEQFF. The CDR3 DNA is TGTGCCAGCAGCGACTTTGTCGATGAGCAGTTCTTC.

This rearrangement joins TRBV5-6 to TRBJ2-5; D might be TRBD1 (6 bases). Trimming cost V 4 bases and J 5 bases, with 21 bases left between them. This CDR3 is 16 amino acids long. From germline, CDR1 is SGHDT and CDR2 YYEEEE. The CDR3 region is CASSPTLRTDSETQYF. The CDR3 nucleotides are TGTGCCAGCAGCCCGACACTGCGGACAGACTCGGAGACCCAGTACTTC.

Turning to this clone: The sample contains more than one DNA sequence encoding this CDR3. The chain combines TRBV4-1 with TRBJ1-5; D unresolved. CDR3 length equals 15 residues. Looked up from germline, CDR1 is MGHRA and CDR2 is YSYEKL. V shed 0 bases and J shed 2 bases, with 8 bases lying between them. For the CDR3, the DNA is TGCGCCAGCAGCCAAGATGGCGGGGGCAATCAGCCCCAGCATTTT. Residues: CASSQDGGGNQPQHF.

This clone has a handful of counts. The genes are TRBV4-1 and TRBJ2-2; TRBD2 agrees at 11 bases. Germline V CDR1 and CDR2: MGHRA, YSYEKL. The V and J ends lost 1 base and 3 bases, in that order; junction bases with no gene match: 10. CDR3 length equals 19 residues. The CDR3 sequence: CASSQVIDSGGADTGELFF. Written as DNA, the CDR3 is TGCGCCAGCAGCCAAGTAATCGATAGCGGGGGGGCGGACACCGGGGAGCTGTTTTTT.

This clone was recorded only once. The chain recombines TRBV24-1 with TRBJ2-1, with TRBD2 matching 8 bases. The ends lost 9 bases at V and 6 bases at J; junction bases unmatched: 9. CDR3 length equals 14 residues. Germline V gene sequence: CDR1 KGHDR, CDR2 SFDVKD. This CDR3 reads CATALGGAGNEQFF. CDR3 bases: TGTGCCACCGCTCTCGGGGGGGCGGGCAATGAGCAGTTCTTC.

This chain uses TRBV11-2 with TRBJ1-1; a possible D gene is TRBD1 (5 bases). CDR1 and CDR2 (germline): SGHAT, FQNNGV. Deletions cut 0 bases from V and 6 bases from J, with 8 bases between. The CDR3 runs to 13 residues. Written as DNA, the CDR3 is TGTGCCAGCAGCTTAGAAAGGGGCGCTGAAGCTTTCTTT. Translated, it gives CASSLERGAEAFF.

The chain links TRBV5-6 to TRBJ2-2; D is possibly TRBD1 (5 bases). Germline assignment: CDR1 SGHDT and CDR2 YYEEEE. The CDR3 contains 14 residues. Trimming left V 6 bases short and J 3 bases short, with 12 bases between. CDR3 bases: TGTGCCAGCATGTGGGGCGGAGACACCGGGGAGCTGTTTTTT. Protein product: CASMWGGDTGELFF.